This T cell receptor beta chain was identified during a study of control samples from healthy donors and cancer patients. The data were produced by immunoSEQ multiplex PCR, yet TCRdb's version contains in-frame clones alone and is incomplete. This sample has some 170,000 clones, with over 90% found just once. This TCR was recovered from a woman aged 25-40 years in good health. The material sequenced was blood.

The CDR3 spells CASSLGTEITQYF. CDR3 nucleotides: TGCGCCAGCAGCCTCGGGACGGAGATAACGCAGTATTTT. The rearrangement uses TRBV4-1 and TRBJ2-3; D may match TRBD1 or TRBD2 (5 bases each). V was pared by 4 bases and J by 9 bases, with 14 bases between. CDR3 length: 13 residues. Germline V gene lookup returns CDR1 MGHRA and CDR2 YSYEKL.